These 29 T cell receptor beta chains share one sample of origin, sequenced in a study of metastatic and nonmetastatic thyroid tumors. Via MiXCR, TCRdb re-called the PCR reads. The sample contains 35,000 to 55,000 clones, approximately 24% of which appear only once. None of the patients had undergone any treatment ahead of thyroid surgery. The sequenced material came from blood. The source is a male donor with papillary thyroid cancer or a benign thyroid nodule (not recorded which). Some clones in this sample may be carry-over from other donors' samples.

This clone was seen at least ten times. A much larger clone sits a single nucleotide away, making a read error possible. Other nucleotide sequences from this sample produce the same CDR3. This chain connects TRBV19 to TRBJ1-1; no clear D. CDR1 and CDR2 (germline): LNHDA, SQIVND (reference sequence). Trimming took off 5 bases at V and 1 base at J, with 11 bases between the two ends. CDR3 length equals 14 residues. This chain's CDR3 is CASSFGQQNTEAFF. In DNA, the CDR3 is TGTGCCAGTAGTTTCGGGCAGCAGAACACTGAAGCTTTCTTT.

In its sample, this clone was seen a few times. The rearrangement links TRBV6-1 to TRBJ2-7; D may be TRBD2 (5 bases). The germline V gene has CDR1 MNHNS and CDR2 SASEGT. V lost 8 bases and J lost 4, with 12 bases in between. The CDR3 is 12 amino acids. As DNA, the CDR3 is TGTGCCAGCGACTCGGGGTTTTACGAGCAGTACTTC. Translation gives CASDSGFYEQYF.

This clone was observed many times. The chain recombines TRBV6-1 with TRBJ2-3; D assignment may be TRBD1 or TRBD2 (5 bases each). The ends were cut back, 1 base at V and 0 bases at J, with 23 bases in the middle. The CDR3 length is 20 residues. Germline V CDR1 and CDR2: MNHNS, SASEGT. CDR3 coding DNA: TGTGCCAGCAGTGAAGAGAGAGGGGCTCGCCTCTCATCTAGCACAGATACGCAGTATTTT. Translated: CASSEERGARLSSSTDTQYF.

This clone was recorded at least ten times. V gene TRBV2 combines with J gene TRBJ2-5; TRBD1 agrees at 7 bases. Germline CDR1 is SNHLY and CDR2 is FYNNEI. There are 12 residues in the CDR3. V lost 4 bases, J lost 4 bases, and 0 bases stayed unmatched. The CDR3, as DNA: TGTGCCAGCAGTGGGGACAGAGAGACCCAGTACTTC. It translates to CASSGDRETQYF.

This clone has only one observation. The chain joins TRBV11-3 to TRBJ2-7; TRBD1 matches 11 bases. Germline-derived CDR1 and CDR2 are SGHNT and YENEEA. V shed 5 bases, J shed 2 bases, and the junction held 5 bases outside the gene matches. The CDR3 length is 15 residues. This CDR3 reads CASSLGQGAPYEQYF. CDR3 DNA sequence: TGTGCCAGCAGCCTAGGACAGGGGGCCCCCTACGAGCAGTACTTC.

This clone was recorded a few times. In nucleotides, the CDR3 is TGTGCCAGCAGGAAGCAGGGGGCCCACGAGCAGTACTTC. This codes for CASRKQGAHEQYF. The chain carries TRBV6-1 and TRBJ2-7; 8 bases agree with TRBD1. This CDR3 has 13 residues. The germline CDR1 and CDR2 sequences are MNHNS and SASEGT. V was clipped by 6 bases and J by 5 bases; unmatched bases: 6.

The chain uses TRBV20-1 and TRBJ2-5, with D possibly matching TRBD2 (6 bases). There are 14 residues in the CDR3. Trimming cost V 4 bases and J 7 bases, with 19 bases left between them. Per germline, CDR1 DFQATT and CDR2 SNEGSKA (reference sequence). CDR3 DNA: TGCAGTGCTACCCGACCCCTGTCCGGGGGGACCCAGTACTTC. It translates to CSATRPLSGGTQYF.

This clone is medium-sized in the sample. This rearrangement joins TRBV18 to TRBJ1-1; possible D gene TRBD1, 5 bases. The CDR3 loop spans 14 amino acids. CDR1 and CDR2 (germline): KGHSH, LQKENI. Trimming left V 6 bases short and J 1 base short, with 12 bases between. The CDR3 DNA sequence: TGTGCCAGCTCGTCACAGGAAAGGAACACTGAAGCTTTCTTT. Translated, it gives CASSSQERNTEAFF.

There are a few counts of this clone. This chain links TRBV19 with TRBJ1-2; D not resolved. The germline V gene has CDR1 LNHDA and CDR2 SQIVND (reference sequence). Trimming took off 8 bases at V and 5 bases at J, with 21 bases between the two ends. The CDR3 sequence is 15 residues long. CDR3 DNA sequence: TGTGCCAGTGGAATTTGCGGAGAGTTTTGTTATGGCTACACCTTC. Translation gives CASGICGEFCYGYTF.

This clone came up many times. The rearrangement joins TRBV15 to TRBJ2-5, with D uncertain. CDR3 length: 13 amino acids. CDR1 LNHNV and CDR2 YYDKDF come from the germline V gene (reference sequence). V was cut by 0 bases and J by 5 bases, with 7 bases left in between. CDR3 region: CATSREGRETQYF. In nucleotides, the CDR3 is TGTGCCACCAGCAGAGAAGGCAGGGAGACCCAGTACTTC.

This clone was seen once. The chain employs TRBV20-1 and TRBJ1-2; D is possibly TRBD1 (6 bases). The CDR3 is 14 residues long. Trimming pared 3 bases from V and 4 bases from J, leaving 15 bases between. From germline, CDR1 is DFQATT and CDR2 SNEGSKA (reference sequence). The CDR3: CSASGQSLLYGYTF. Written as DNA, the CDR3 is TGCAGTGCTAGTGGACAGTCTCTACTCTATGGCTACACCTTC.

The chain recombines TRBV2 with TRBJ2-7; D remains ambiguous. CDR1 and CDR2 (germline): SNHLY, FYNNEI. The ends were cut back, 5 bases at V and 5 bases at J, with 7 bases in the middle. The CDR3 runs 11 residues. CDR3 in DNA: TGTGCCAGCAGTCAGAGCGACGAGCAGTACTTC. Translated: CASSQSDEQYF.

The chain combines TRBV4-3 with TRBJ2-7; D might be TRBD2 (6 bases). The germline V and J ends were trimmed by 3 bases and 7 bases, with 13 bases remaining between them. The CDR3 sequence is 13 residues long. Germline CDR1 reads LGHNA; CDR2 reads YSLEER. The CDR3 bases are TGCGCCAGCAGCCAGTCCGGGAGCCGAGAGCAGTACTTC. Residues: CASSQSGSREQYF.

This clone has at least ten counts. One base away lies a much larger clone, so this may be a sequencing read error. Other DNA sequences of this sample code for an identical CDR3. The chain is built from TRBV6-1 and TRBJ1-4; D ambiguous. CDR1 and CDR2 from the germline V gene are MNHNS and SASEGT. This CDR3 is built from 15 residues. The CDR3 reads CASSLQTATNEKLLF. DNA for the CDR3: TGTGCCAGCAGCCTACAGACGGCAACTAATGAAAAACTGCTTTTT.

This clone was seen many times. The chain has TRBV24-1 and TRBJ1-5; 8 nucleotides agree with TRBD1. Losses at the gene ends were 9 bases for V and 3 bases for J; bases not matched to a gene: 6. The CDR3 spans 14 residues. Germline assignment: CDR1 KGHDR and CDR2 SFDVKD. CDR3 sequence (DNA): TGTGCCACCGGCGCACAGGGGGTCAATCAGCCCCAGCATTTT. Translating it yields CATGAQGVNQPQHF.

This clone was observed a few times. The chain carries TRBV11-2 and TRBJ2-2, with D possibly being TRBD1 (6 bases). The germline V gene encodes CDR1 SGHAT and CDR2 FQNNGV. The CDR3 totals 15 residues. Between the trimmed V and J ends, which lost 5 bases and 3 bases, there was a span of 13 bases. The CDR3 DNA follows: TGTGCCAGCAGCCCACGGGACATCTACACCGGGGAGCTGTTTTTT. It is translated as CASSPRDIYTGELFF.

This clone was counted only a few times. This chain connects TRBV6-2 or TRBV6-3 to TRBJ2-7; maybe TRBD2 (6 bases). Germline lookup yields CDR1 MNHEY and CDR2 SVGEGT. V was cut by 2 bases and J by 2 bases, with 10 bases left in between. The CDR3 has 14 residues. CDR3 protein: CASSYRDLTYEQYF. The CDR3 DNA is TGTGCCAGCAGTTACCGGGACTTAACCTACGAGCAGTACTTC.

V usage is TRBV11-2 and J usage is TRBJ1-5; D gene ambiguous. V was trimmed by 6 bases and J by 6 bases, leaving 12 bases between them. Germline V gene data show CDR1 as SGHAT and CDR2 as FQNNGV. The CDR3 sequence is 13 residues long. CDR3: CASRGGSGQPQHF. The CDR3 DNA is TGTGCCAGCAGGGGCGGGTCGGGTCAGCCCCAGCATTTT.

This clone was counted at least ten times. The chain recombines TRBV30 with TRBJ2-1; TRBD2 aligns across 7 bases. This CDR3 comprises 15 residues. V was clipped by 1 base and J by 0 bases; unmatched bases: 3. Looked up from germline, CDR1 is GTSNPN and CDR2 is SVGIG (reference sequence). CDR3 in DNA: TGTGCCTGGAGTGAAGGGGACTACTCCTACAATGAGCAGTTCTTC. Translating gives CAWSEGDYSYNEQFF.

The V gene is TRBV30, the J gene TRBJ2-3; unclear D gene. There are 17 residues in the CDR3. Deletions cut 0 bases from V and 2 bases from J, with 18 bases between. In germline, CDR1 is GTSNPN, CDR2 SVGIG (reference sequence). DNA for the CDR3: TGTGCCTGGAGTGTAATCCTAGAGGTAAACCCCACAGATACGCAGTATTTT. Its translation: CAWSVILEVNPTDTQYF.

This rearrangement joins TRBV21-1 to TRBJ2-3; whether TRBD2, the table's D call, matches the DNA was not checked. TRBV21-1 constitutes a pseudogene. The CDR3 contains 18 residues. CDR3 in DNA: TGTGCCAGCAGCATAGGGACTAGCGGGAGTACTAGAACAGATACGCAGTATTTT. Its translation is CASSIGTSGSTRTDTQYF.

This clone was picked up many times. Written as DNA, the CDR3 is TGCAGTGCTAGACCCAACAGGGGGAGCTCCTACGAGCAGTACTTC. Its protein is CSARPNRGSSYEQYF. V gene TRBV20-1 combines with J gene TRBJ2-7, with TRBD1 identical over 8 bases. The CDR3 sequence is 15 residues long. Germline V gives CDR1 DFQATT, CDR2 SNEGSKA (reference sequence). V was pared by 2 bases and J by 0 bases, with 6 bases of the junction left unmatched.

This sequence joins TRBV12-3 or TRBV12-4 and TRBJ1-1, with 7 nucleotides matching TRBD1. V was pared by 5 bases and J by 0 bases, with 6 bases of the junction left unmatched. The length of the CDR3 is 15 residues. The chain's CDR3 is CASSLERGLNTEAFF. The CDR3 DNA reads TGTGCCAGCAGTCTAGAAAGGGGGCTGAACACTGAAGCTTTCTTT.

This clone was picked up a small number of times. The genes are TRBV10-1 and TRBJ2-2; perhaps D is TRBD1 or TRBD2 (5 bases each). The CDR3 has 18 amino acids. V lost 3 bases, J lost 4 bases, and 21 bases lay in between. Germline-derived CDR1 and CDR2 are WNHNN and SYGVQD (reference sequence). CDR3 region: CASSDLFVYVGTTGELFF. The CDR3 DNA follows: TGCGCCAGCAGTGACTTATTCGTTTATGTAGGGACCACCGGGGAGCTGTTTTTT.

This clone occurred many times. The chain has TRBV19 and TRBJ1-6; no definite D call. V was pared by 7 bases and J by 0 bases, with 7 bases between. Per germline, CDR1 LNHDA and CDR2 SQIVND (reference sequence). The CDR3 totals 14 residues. The CDR3: CASKQSSYNSPLHF. The DNA of the CDR3 is TGTGCCAGTAAACAGAGCTCCTATAATTCACCCCTCCACTTT.

This chain joins TRBV4-1 and TRBJ2-2; D ambiguous. V lost 1 base to trimming and J lost 1 base, with 7 bases between them. Germline lookup yields CDR1 MGHRA and CDR2 YSYEKL. The CDR3 has 15 residues. The CDR3 spells CASSQVLGNTGELFF. The DNA of the CDR3 is TGCGCCAGCAGCCAAGTCCTAGGGAACACCGGGGAGCTGTTTTTT.

In this sample, this clone turned up many times. J is TRBJ1-2 and V is TRBV6-2 or TRBV6-3, with no clear D. There are 14 residues in the CDR3. CDR1 is MNHEY and CDR2 is SVGEGT in the germline V gene. V dropped 2 bases and J dropped 4 bases, with 11 bases sitting between them. The CDR3, as DNA: TGTGCCAGCAGTTACCCCCAGGCTTCCTATGGCTACACCTTC. Translated: CASSYPQASYGYTF.

This clone was seen ten or more times. The chain links TRBV24-1 to TRBJ1-4; tentatively, D is TRBD1 (6 bases). Germline assignment: CDR1 KGHDR and CDR2 SFDVKD. This CDR3 contains 15 residues. V shed 7 bases and J shed 4 bases, with 15 bases lying between them. The CDR3 reads CATSGGGASNEKLFF. The CDR3 DNA reads as TGTGCCACCAGCGGCGGGGGGGCAAGTAATGAAAAACTGTTTTTT.

This clone was detected many times. The chain uses TRBV11-2 and TRBJ1-2; 8 nucleotides line up with TRBD1. Germline-derived CDR1 and CDR2 are SGHAT and FQNNGV. Trimming at V came to 3 bases and at J to 7 bases, leaving 10 bases not matched to a gene. The CDR3 has 15 amino acids. The CDR3 reads CASSFGQGSLFGYTF. CDR3 DNA: TGTGCCAGCAGCTTTGGACAGGGCTCCCTCTTTGGCTACACCTTC.